This T cell receptor (beta chain) was recovered during a study of OX40 agonist ivuxolimab in advanced cancers. Study summary: The study enrolled dose-escalation patients with hepatocellular carcinoma, melanoma, renal cell or head and neck cancer.

Generated by immunoSEQ multiplex PCR, the TCRdb table keeps only in-frame clones and is missing some. The sample shows 92,000 or so clones, 84% of them seen only once. The CDR3 sequence is 12 residues long. Germline values: CDR1 SGHVS, CDR2 FQNEAQ. V was cut by 5 bases and J by 5 bases, with 9 bases left in between. The material was CD4+ or CD8+ T cells sorted from blood, obtained in a trial of the OX40 agonist ivuxolimab. This chain uses TRBV7-8 with TRBJ1-1; D gene uncertain. This sequence originates from an adult with an advanced solid tumor such as melanoma, head and neck, liver or kidney cancer. The CDR3 nucleotides read TGTGCCAGCAGCCCCGGGTGGACTGAAGCTTTCTTT. It translates to CASSPGWTEAFF.